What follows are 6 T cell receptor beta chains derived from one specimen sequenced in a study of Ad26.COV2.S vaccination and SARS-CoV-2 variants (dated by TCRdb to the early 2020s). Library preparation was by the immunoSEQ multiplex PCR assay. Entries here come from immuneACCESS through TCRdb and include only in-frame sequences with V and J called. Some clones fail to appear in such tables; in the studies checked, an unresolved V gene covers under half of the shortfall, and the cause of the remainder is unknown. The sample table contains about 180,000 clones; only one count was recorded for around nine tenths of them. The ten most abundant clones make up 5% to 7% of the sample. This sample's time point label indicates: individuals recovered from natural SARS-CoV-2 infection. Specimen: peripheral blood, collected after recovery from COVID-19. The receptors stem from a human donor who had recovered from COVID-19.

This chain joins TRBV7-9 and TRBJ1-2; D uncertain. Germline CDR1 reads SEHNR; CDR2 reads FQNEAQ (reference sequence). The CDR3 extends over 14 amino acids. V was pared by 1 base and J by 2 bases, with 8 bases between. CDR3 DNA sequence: TGTGCCAGCAGCTTAGGCCCGGACAACTATGGCTACACCTTC. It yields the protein CASSLGPDNYGYTF.

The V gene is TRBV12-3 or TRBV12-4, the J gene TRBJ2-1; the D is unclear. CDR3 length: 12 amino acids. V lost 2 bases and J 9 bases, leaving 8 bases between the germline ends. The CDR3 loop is CASSLRNGEQFF. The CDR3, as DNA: TGTGCCAGCAGTTTACGAAATGGTGAGCAGTTCTTC.

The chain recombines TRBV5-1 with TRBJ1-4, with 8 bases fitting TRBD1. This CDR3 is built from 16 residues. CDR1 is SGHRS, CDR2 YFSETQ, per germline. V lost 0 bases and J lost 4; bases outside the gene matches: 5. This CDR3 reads CASSLADGQGNEKLFF. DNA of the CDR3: TGCGCCAGCAGCTTGGCCGATGGACAGGGTAATGAAAAACTGTTTTTT.

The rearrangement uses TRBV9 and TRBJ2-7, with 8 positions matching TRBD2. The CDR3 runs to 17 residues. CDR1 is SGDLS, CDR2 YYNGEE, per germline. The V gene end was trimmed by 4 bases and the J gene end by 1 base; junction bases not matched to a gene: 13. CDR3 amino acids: CASSPPFAGGRSYEQYF. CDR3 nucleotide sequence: TGTGCCAGCAGCCCCCCGTTCGCGGGAGGACGTTCCTACGAGCAGTACTTC.

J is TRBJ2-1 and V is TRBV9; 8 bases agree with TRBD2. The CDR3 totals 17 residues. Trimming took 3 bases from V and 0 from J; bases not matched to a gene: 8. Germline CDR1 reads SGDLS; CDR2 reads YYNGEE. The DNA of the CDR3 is TGTGCCAGCAGCGAAGACTTAGCGGGGTCCTCCTACAATGAGCAGTTCTTC. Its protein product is CASSEDLAGSSYNEQFF.

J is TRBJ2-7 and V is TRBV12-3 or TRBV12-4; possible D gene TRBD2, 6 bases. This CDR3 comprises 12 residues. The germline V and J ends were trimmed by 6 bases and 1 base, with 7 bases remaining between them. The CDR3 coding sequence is TGTGCCAGCAGGGAGGGGTCCTACGAGCAGTACTTC. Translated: CASREGSYEQYF.